The sequence of this TCR beta chain was determined in a study of T cell clonality in common variable immunodeficiency (dated by TCRdb to the mid-2010s). General findings and caveats noted by the study authors: Reportedly, TCRbeta sequences from CVID had fewer deletions and N-nucleotide insertions, and highly modified clones with 13 or more V deletions were absent from CVID. Increased TCRbeta clonality was found in CVID subjects compared with healthy controls (t-test p = 0.018), with the increase being most characteristic of about a third of subjects. CVID subjects shared fewer TCRbeta clones with each other than healthy controls did (p < 0.0001). According to the authors, finding the cause of the higher clonality in CVID would require sequencing the repertoires of T cell subpopulations. Correlations between repertoire features and clinical complications were limited by patient heterogeneity within the CVID cohort. Even though DNA input was the same, control samples had an average of about 80,000 unique sequences each, compared with approximately 30,000 in CVID samples.

For sequencing, equivalent amounts of genomic DNA were input from CVID and control samples. For every sample, a 60 bp segment covering the rearranged TCRbeta CDR3 region was amplified and then sequenced. TCRbeta amplification used the immunoSEQ assay, a bias-corrected multiplex PCR with high-throughput sequencing. As for the original processing: Every unique nucleotide sequence counted as a clone and was annotated with V, D and J genes, copy number and frequency. Sequences were labeled productive if in frame, and non-productive if out of frame or containing stop codons. As previously described, clonality was computed from Shannon's entropy. The predicted amino acid sequences of productive clones were used to derive mean CDR3 Kyte-Doolittle hydropathy. Scaled V gene usage was hierarchically clustered using Manhattan distance and complete linkage with the R hclust function. Clone sharing by CDR3 amino acid sequence was assessed by resampling 12 repertoires per group over 100 rounds. The repertoires were searched for 70 published EBV-specific and roughly 240 published CMV-specific TCRbeta sequences. A couple of CVID samples that yielded fewer than 10,000 sequences were excluded from the analysis, so approximately 38 CVID repertoires were retained. The source is immuneACCESS, and TCRdb retained only in-frame sequences with V and J called. Part of the clones is not carried over; for the studies checked, unresolved V genes explain less than half of this, and the remainder is unexplained. V and J calls and clone size follow that table, whereas D and trimming were derived from the DNA. With about 74,000 clones recorded, this sample contains no clone counted only once. The ten largest make up around 0.8% of the sample.

Both CVID patients and healthy controls were predominantly of Caucasian heritage. Heparinized peripheral whole blood samples of about 4.5 to 9 ml were collected from each donor. Genomic DNA from adults with common variable immune deficiency (CVID) and from healthy adult controls was used for sequencing of TCRbeta CDR3 repertoires. A total of some 22 healthy adult volunteers (12 female and 10 or so male; age range about 20 to 70 years, mean age about 34) were included in the control group. To isolate peripheral blood mononuclear cells, diluted blood was subjected to density centrifugation over Hypaque 1077 or Ficoll-Paque. Unsorted mononuclear cells served as the source of genomic DNA, which was extracted either by Qiagen column purification or by a centrifugation-based method. From its cysteine to its phenylalanine, the CDR3 spans 16 amino acids. The DNA has 39 bases, all within the CDR3, and is read from base 1. V lost 2 bases and J lost 0 bases; the stretch between them is 17 bases long. The germline V gene (reference sequence) yields DFQATT for CDR1 and SNEGSKA for CDR2.

This clone was recorded at least ten times. Its antigen specificity is not known. The CDR3 extends 3 residues past the end of the read, so its final part is completed from the germline J gene. This chain is built from TRBV20-1 and TRBJ2-7; matching of 6 bases hints at TRBD1 as the D gene. Sequencing input: peripheral blood mononuclear cells. This TCR was sampled from a person aged 18 to 75 in good health. The CDR3 loop reads CSARLLGAVSSYEQYF. Partial CDR3 DNA: TGCAGTGCTAGATTGCTGGGGGCGGTGAGCTCCTACGAG.